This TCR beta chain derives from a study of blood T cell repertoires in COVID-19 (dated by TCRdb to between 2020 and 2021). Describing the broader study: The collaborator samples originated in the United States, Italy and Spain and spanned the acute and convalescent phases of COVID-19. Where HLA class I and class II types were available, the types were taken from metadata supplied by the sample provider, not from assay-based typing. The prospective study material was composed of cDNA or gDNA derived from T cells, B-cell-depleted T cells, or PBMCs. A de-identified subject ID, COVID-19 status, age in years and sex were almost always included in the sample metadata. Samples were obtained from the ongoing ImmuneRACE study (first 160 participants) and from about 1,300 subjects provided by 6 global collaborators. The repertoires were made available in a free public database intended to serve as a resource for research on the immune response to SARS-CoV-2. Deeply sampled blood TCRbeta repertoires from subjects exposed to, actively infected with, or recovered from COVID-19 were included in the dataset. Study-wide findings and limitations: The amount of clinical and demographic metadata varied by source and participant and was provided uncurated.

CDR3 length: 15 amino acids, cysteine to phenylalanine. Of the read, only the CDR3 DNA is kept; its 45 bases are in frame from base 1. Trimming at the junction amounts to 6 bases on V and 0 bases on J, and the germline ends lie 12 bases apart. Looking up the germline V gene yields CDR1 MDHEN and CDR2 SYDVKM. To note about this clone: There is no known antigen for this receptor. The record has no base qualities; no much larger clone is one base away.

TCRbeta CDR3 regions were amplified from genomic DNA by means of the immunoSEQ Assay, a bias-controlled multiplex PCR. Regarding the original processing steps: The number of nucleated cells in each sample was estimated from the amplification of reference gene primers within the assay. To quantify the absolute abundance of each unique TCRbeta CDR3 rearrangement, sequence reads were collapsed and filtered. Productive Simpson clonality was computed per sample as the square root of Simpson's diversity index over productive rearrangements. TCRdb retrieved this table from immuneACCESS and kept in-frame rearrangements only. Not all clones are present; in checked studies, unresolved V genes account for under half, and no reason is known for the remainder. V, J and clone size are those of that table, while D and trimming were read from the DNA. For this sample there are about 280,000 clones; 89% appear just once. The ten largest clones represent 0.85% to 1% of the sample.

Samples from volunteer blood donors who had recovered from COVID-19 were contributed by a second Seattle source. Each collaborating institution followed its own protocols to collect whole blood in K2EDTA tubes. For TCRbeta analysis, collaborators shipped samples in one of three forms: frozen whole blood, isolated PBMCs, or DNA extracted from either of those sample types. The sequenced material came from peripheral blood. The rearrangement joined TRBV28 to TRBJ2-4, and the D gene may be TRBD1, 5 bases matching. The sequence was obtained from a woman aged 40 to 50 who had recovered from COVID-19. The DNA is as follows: TGTGCCAGCAGCGGGTCAGGGCTAGCCAAAAACATTCAGTACTTC. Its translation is CASSGSGLAKNIQYF.